Following are 26 T cell receptor beta chains from one sample sequenced in a study of blood T cell repertoires in COVID-19. Assay used: immunoSEQ multiplex PCR; TCRdb lists only in-frame clones, some missing. This sample has approximately 85,000 clones, with 81% found just once. The material sequenced was peripheral blood. The receptors shown here come from a human donor in a cohort sampled during active COVID-19.

This clone appeared a single time. This chain links TRBV29-1 with TRBJ1-2; TRBD1 is a possible D gene (5 bases). The length of the CDR3 is 12 residues. Per germline, CDR1 SQVTM and CDR2 ANQGSEA. V was cut by 1 base and J by 4 bases, with 7 bases left in between. As DNA, the CDR3 is TGCAGCGTTGAAGGACAGAGCTATGGCTACACCTTC. Encoded protein: CSVEGQSYGYTF.

The chain recombines TRBV24-1 with TRBJ2-5; TRBD1 matches at 8 bases. J gave up 7 bases and V 2 bases, and 5 bases lay outside the gene matches. This CDR3 is built from 14 residues. Germline lookup yields CDR1 KGHDR and CDR2 SFDVKD. CDR3 sequence reads: CATSDYGQGGTQYF. CDR3 sequence (DNA): TGTGCCACCAGTGATTACGGACAGGGAGGGACCCAGTACTTC.

The gene calls are TRBV19 and TRBJ2-7, with a tentative D call TRBD1 (5 bases). Trimming stripped 3 bases from V and 1 base from J, with 10 bases between. Germline assignment: CDR1 LNHDA and CDR2 SQIVND (reference sequence). This CDR3 is built from 14 residues. The CDR3 loop reads CASSIEYRSYEQYF. The CDR3 DNA is TGTGCCAGTAGTATCGAATACAGGTCCTACGAGCAGTACTTC.

The chain combines TRBV10-3 with TRBJ2-5; TRBD2 aligns across 7 bases. The V segment lost 3 bases and the J segment 5 bases; nucleotides outside the gene matches: 9. Germline V gives CDR1 ENHRY, CDR2 SYGVKD. CDR3 length: 15 amino acids. Here the CDR3 DNA reads TGTGCCATCAGTGATCAAATGGGGGGGGGTGAGACCCAGTACTTC. This sequence encodes CAISDQMGGGETQYF.

This chain connects TRBV19 to TRBJ2-7; maybe TRBD1 (6 bases). Deletions cut 5 bases from V and 2 bases from J, with 13 bases between. There are 14 residues in the CDR3. Germline V lookup: CDR1 LNHDA, CDR2 SQIVND (reference sequence). The CDR3 region is CASSAGQSAYEQYF. CDR3 nucleotide sequence: TGTGCCAGTAGTGCCGGACAGTCGGCCTACGAGCAGTACTTC.

This rearrangement joins TRBV6-1 to TRBJ2-5; D may be TRBD1 (6 bases). The V and J ends lost 3 bases and 4 bases respectively, with 15 bases between them. The CDR3 totals 15 residues. Germline lookup yields CDR1 MNHNS and CDR2 SASEGT. The CDR3 DNA sequence: TGTGCCAGCAGTGATGCCACCCAAGGGGGAGAGACCCAGTACTTC. Protein product: CASSDATQGGETQYF.

The chain couples TRBV5-4 to TRBJ1-2; TRBD1 might be the D (6 bases). There are 15 residues in the CDR3. Trimming took off 3 bases at V and 3 bases at J, with 15 bases between the two ends. Germline V gene lookup returns CDR1 SGHNT and CDR2 YYREEE (reference sequence). CDR3 loop: CASSSFYRVDYGYTF. The CDR3 coding sequence is TGTGCCAGCAGCTCCTTCTACAGGGTTGACTATGGCTACACCTTC.

The rearrangement joins TRBV7-2 to TRBJ2-7, with 7 bases lining up with TRBD2. With 5 bases clipped from V and 3 bases from J, the junction kept 7 bases outside the gene matches. CDR1 and CDR2 from the germline V gene are SGHTA and FQGNSA. The CDR3 runs 14 residues. The CDR3 coding sequence is TGTGCCAGCAGCCCCCAGCGGGGTCACTACGAGCAGTACTTC. It translates to CASSPQRGHYEQYF.

The chain uses TRBV28 and TRBJ1-5; 10 bases line up with TRBD1. CDR1 and CDR2 (germline): MDHEN, SYDVKM. The length of the CDR3 is 15 residues. After removal of 5 bases from V and 6 bases from J, the junction contained 7 bases not matched to a gene. In nucleotides, the CDR3 is TGTGCCAGCAGTCCGACAGGGGGCGCGAGTCAGCCCCAGCATTTT. It encodes CASSPTGGASQPQHF.

The rearrangement joins TRBV7-2 to TRBJ2-3; 7 bases agree with TRBD2. Germline trimming cut 1 base from V and 3 bases from J; bases unmatched to any gene: 10. The CDR3 length is 17 residues. Germline CDR1 reads SGHTA; CDR2 reads FQGNSA. The CDR3 DNA is TGTGCCAGCAGCTTAGGTGGCGGCGGGGGTTTGACAGATACGCAGTATTTT. It yields the protein CASSLGGGGGLTDTQYF.

The chain combines TRBV5-4 with TRBJ1-1; D uncertain. Germline assignment: CDR1 SGHNT and CDR2 YYREEE (reference sequence). Trimming shortened V by 0 bases and J by 4 bases, and 13 bases separated the two germline ends. The CDR3 is made up of 15 amino acids. CDR3 nucleotide sequence: TGTGCCAGCAGCTTGGGGACGGGAGTCGGCACTGAAGCTTTCTTT. This gives the protein CASSLGTGVGTEAFF.

The rearrangement joins TRBV9 to TRBJ1-3, with TRBD1 identical over 7 bases. With 4 bases clipped from V and 0 bases from J, the junction kept 7 bases outside the gene matches. CDR1 is SGDLS, CDR2 YYNGEE, per germline. This CDR3 region has 16 residues. The CDR3 region has the DNA TGTGCCAGCAGCACCACAGGGGCCTTCTCTGGAAACACCATATATTTT. Protein sequence: CASSTTGAFSGNTIYF.

The chain joins TRBV28 to TRBJ1-2, with TRBD1 as a possible D gene (6 bases). The germline V and J ends were trimmed by 3 bases and 10 bases, with 15 bases remaining between them. Per germline, CDR1 MDHEN and CDR2 SYDVKM. The CDR3 runs 13 residues. Here the CDR3 reads CASSFRSQGHYTF. The CDR3 region has the DNA TGTGCCAGCAGTTTTCGGAGTCAGGGACACTACACCTTC.

The chain recombines TRBV7-9 with TRBJ2-5; D might be TRBD1 (6 bases). The CDR3 sequence is 14 residues long. The V end was cut by 1 base, the J end by 4 bases, with 10 bases between. Per the germline V gene, CDR1 is SEHNR and CDR2 is FQNEAQ (reference sequence). CDR3 sequence: CASSLGRGGETQYF. The CDR3, as DNA: TGTGCCAGCAGCTTAGGCAGGGGCGGAGAGACCCAGTACTTC.

The chain joins TRBV28 to TRBJ1-1; 9 positions agree with TRBD1. This CDR3 comprises 17 residues. Germline trimming cut 6 bases from V and 1 base from J; bases unmatched to any gene: 12. From germline, CDR1 is MDHEN and CDR2 SYDVKM. CDR3 coding DNA: TGTGCCAGCAGCCCCCCTATTTTGGACAGGGGGAACACTGAAGCTTTCTTT. This encodes CASSPPILDRGNTEAFF. Full variable domain (remainder filled in from reference TRBV28 and TRBJ1-1): DVKVTQSSRYLVKRTGEKVFLECVQDMDHENMFWYRQDPGLGLRLIYFSYDVKMKEKGDIPEGYSVSREKKERFSLILESASTNQTSMYLCASSPPILDRGNTEAFFGQGTRLTVV.

This clone has ten or more counts. This chain uses TRBV11-2 with TRBJ2-3, with D unresolved. The germline V gene encodes CDR1 SGHAT and CDR2 FQNNGV. The CDR3 is 13 residues long. V was pared by 1 base and J by 6 bases, with 8 bases between. CDR3 DNA sequence: TGTGCCAGCAGCTTAGCCGGGTCGGATACGCAGTATTTT. It encodes CASSLAGSDTQYF.

The genes are TRBV7-3 and TRBJ2-3; 7 nucleotides match TRBD1. V shed 5 bases and J 4 bases; nucleotides not matched to a gene: 9. The CDR3 has 15 residues. Germline CDR1 is SGHTA and CDR2 is FQGTGA. CDR3 in DNA: TGTGCCAGCAGCCCCGGGACAGCCTGGCCAGATACGCAGTATTTT. Its protein product is CASSPGTAWPDTQYF.

This clone was recorded many times. The chain is built from TRBV3-1 (or the pseudogene TRBV3-2) and TRBJ1-5; TRBD1 matches 7 bases. Germline V gene data show CDR1 as LGHDT and CDR2 as YNNKEL (reference sequence). The ends lost 1 base at V and 7 bases at J; junction bases unmatched: 7. The CDR3 loop spans 15 amino acids. The CDR3 sequence: CASSQGRGRLQPQHF. In nucleotides, the CDR3 is TGTGCCAGCAGCCAAGGTAGGGGGCGGTTGCAGCCCCAGCATTTT.

The chain combines TRBV6-2 or TRBV6-3 with TRBJ2-7; 7 bases fit TRBD1. Unmatched junction bases numbered 4, after V lost 5 bases and J lost 3 bases. Germline values: CDR1 MNHEY, CDR2 SVGEGT. The CDR3 loop spans 13 amino acids. The CDR3 reads CASSGQVFYEQYF. The CDR3 DNA reads as TGTGCCAGCAGTGGACAGGTTTTCTACGAGCAGTACTTC.

This sequence joins TRBV2 and TRBJ2-2, with TRBD2 identical over 7 bases. J was trimmed by 9 bases and V by 9 bases; bases with no gene match: 10. The CDR3 length is 13 residues. Looked up from germline, CDR1 is SNHLY and CDR2 is FYNNEI. In DNA, the CDR3 is TGTGCCAGTTCGCCGGAGCGGGGCCGGGAGCTGTTTTTT. Amino acid sequence: CASSPERGRELFF. Using reference TRBV2 and TRBJ2-2 for the parts outside the CDR3, the full variable domain is EPEVTQTPSHQVTQMGQEVILRCVPISNHLYFYWYRQILGQKVEFLVSFYNNEISEKSEIFDDQFSVERPDGSNFTLKIRSTKLEDSAMYFCASSPERGRELFFGEGSRLTVL.

CDR3 residues: CASSLGRGAQTQYF. As DNA, the CDR3 is TGTGCCAGCAGCTTAGGAAGGGGCGCGCAGACCCAGTACTTC. This chain uses TRBV7-2 with TRBJ2-5, with D possibly matching TRBD1 (5 bases). Trimming removed 1 base at V and 6 bases at J, with 12 bases between. Germline assignment: CDR1 SGHTA and CDR2 FQGNSA. This CDR3 region has 14 residues.

The rearrangement links TRBV29-1 to TRBJ2-3; tentatively, D is TRBD1 (6 bases). V gave up 5 bases and J gave up 0 bases, with 15 bases separating them. Germline loops: CDR1 SQVTM, CDR2 ANQGSEA. The length of the CDR3 is 15 residues. CDR3 DNA sequence: TGCAGCGTTAGGGGAAAGGGGGTTAGCACAGATACGCAGTATTTT. This gives the protein CSVRGKGVSTDTQYF.

This chain uses TRBV18 with TRBJ1-6; D uncertain. The V end was cut by 6 bases, the J end by 0 bases, with 6 bases between. The CDR3 has 14 residues. Germline V lookup: CDR1 KGHSH, CDR2 LQKENI. The CDR3 sequence is CASSLSSYNSPLHF. The CDR3 DNA is TGTGCCAGCTCGCTGAGCTCCTATAATTCACCCCTCCACTTT.

This chain uses TRBV5-1 with TRBJ2-7; TRBD1 might be the D (6 bases). This CDR3 is built from 14 residues. V dropped 0 bases and J dropped 3 bases, with 10 bases sitting between them. Germline V gives CDR1 SGHRS, CDR2 YFSETQ. The CDR3 DNA reads as TGCGCCAGCAGCTTGGTAGGACAGCACTACGAGCAGTACTTC. As protein: CASSLVGQHYEQYF.

The genes are TRBV2 and TRBJ2-5; D is possibly TRBD2 (5 bases). This CDR3 is built from 12 residues. V was cut by 8 bases and J by 5 bases, with 12 bases left in between. Looked up from germline, CDR1 is SNHLY and CDR2 is FYNNEI. CDR3 sequence (DNA): TGTGCCAGCTCGGGGATCGGGGAGACCCAGTACTTC. Residues: CASSGIGETQYF.

The chain combines TRBV30 with TRBJ1-6; 9 nucleotides match TRBD1. CDR3 length equals 17 residues. CDR1 is GTSNPN, CDR2 SVGIG, per germline (reference sequence). V trimming: 5 bases; J trimming: 0 bases; junction bases outside the gene matches: 8. As DNA, the CDR3 is TGTGCCTGGTCTACAGGGGGCGCGGACTCCTATAATTCACCCCTCCACTTT. Its translation is CAWSTGGADSYNSPLHF.